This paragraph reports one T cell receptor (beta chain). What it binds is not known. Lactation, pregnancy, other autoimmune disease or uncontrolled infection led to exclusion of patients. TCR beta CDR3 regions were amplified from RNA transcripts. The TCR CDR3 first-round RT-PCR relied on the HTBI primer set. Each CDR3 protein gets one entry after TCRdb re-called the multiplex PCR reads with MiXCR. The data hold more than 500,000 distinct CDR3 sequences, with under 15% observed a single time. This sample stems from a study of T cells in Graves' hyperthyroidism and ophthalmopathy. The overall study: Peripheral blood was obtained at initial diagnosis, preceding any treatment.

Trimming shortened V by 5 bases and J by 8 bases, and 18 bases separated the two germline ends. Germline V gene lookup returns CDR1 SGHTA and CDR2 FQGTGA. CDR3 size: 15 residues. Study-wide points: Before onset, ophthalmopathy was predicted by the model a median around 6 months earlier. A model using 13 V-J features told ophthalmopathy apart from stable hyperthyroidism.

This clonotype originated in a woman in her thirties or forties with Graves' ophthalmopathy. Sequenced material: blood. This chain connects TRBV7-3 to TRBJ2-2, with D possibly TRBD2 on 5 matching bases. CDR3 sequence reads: CASSPGLPRGGELFF. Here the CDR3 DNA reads TGTGCCAGCAGCCCCGGACTCCCCCGGGGTGGGGAGCTGTTTTTT.